One and the same sample provided the 21 T cell receptor beta chains below, sequenced in a study of blood T cell repertoires in COVID-19. Clones were read by immunoSEQ multiplex PCR, and TCRdb kept only the in-frame ones, dropping some. This sample has about 69,000 clones; about 90% occur once, and the top ten carry 5% to 6.5%. Sequences were obtained from peripheral blood. The receptors here all came from a man aged 50-60 years with acute or convalescent COVID-19.

The gene calls are TRBV19 and TRBJ2-5, with 7 bases lining up with TRBD1. The CDR3 sequence is 13 residues long. CDR1 is LNHDA, CDR2 SQIVND, per germline (reference sequence). J was trimmed by 5 bases and V by 5 bases; bases with no gene match: 5. The CDR3 loop is CASSGRGTETQYF. Written as DNA, the CDR3 is TGTGCCAGTAGTGGCAGGGGGACCGAGACCCAGTACTTC.

The V gene is TRBV9, the J gene TRBJ1-3, with D unresolved. CDR3 length: 13 residues. The V end was cut by 0 bases, the J end by 4 bases, with 5 bases between. Germline loops: CDR1 SGDLS, CDR2 YYNGEE. CDR3 nucleotide sequence: TGTGCCAGCAGCGTAGCACAAGGAAACACCATATATTTT. Encoded protein: CASSVAQGNTIYF.

This chain uses TRBV15 with TRBJ1-4, with 8 bases lining up with TRBD1. The J segment lost 3 bases and the V segment lost 0 bases, leaving 12 bases of the junction unmatched. Germline assignment: CDR1 LNHNV and CDR2 YYDKDF (reference sequence). CDR3 length: 19 residues. CDR3 loop: CATSRDIGQGRGANEKLFF. CDR3 nucleotide sequence: TGTGCCACCAGCAGAGATATTGGACAGGGAAGAGGAGCTAATGAAAAACTGTTTTTT.

The V call is TRBV10-2, the J call TRBJ2-7, with D tentatively TRBD1 (5 bases). The CDR3 length is 13 residues. The V end was cut by 6 bases, the J end by 5 bases, with 14 bases between. Per germline, CDR1 WSHSY and CDR2 SAAADI. CDR3 loop: CASRRGGTNEQYF. The DNA of the CDR3 is TGCGCCAGCAGAAGGGGTGGCACAAACGAGCAGTACTTC.

CDR3 nucleotide sequence: TGTGCCAGCAGCCCACGGACTAGCGGGAGAAATACGCAGTATTTT. Encoded protein: CASSPRTSGRNTQYF. The chain recombines TRBV5-6 with TRBJ2-3; 13 bases match TRBD2. V lost 4 bases, J lost 7 bases, and 6 bases stayed unmatched. Germline CDR1 and CDR2: SGHDT and YYEEEE. This CDR3 contains 15 residues. Full variable domain (remainder filled in from reference TRBV5-6 and TRBJ2-3): DAGVTQSPTHLIKTRGQQVTLRCSPKSGHDTVSWYQQALGQGPQFIFQYYEEEERQRGNFPDRFSGHQFPNYSSELNVNALLLGDSALYLCASSPRTSGRNTQYFGPGTRLTVL.

This chain uses TRBV2 with TRBJ1-5, with 7 bases matching TRBD1. The CDR3 has 14 residues. Per the germline V gene, CDR1 is SNHLY and CDR2 is FYNNEI. V was pared by 5 bases and J by 1 base, with 2 bases of the junction left unmatched. The CDR3 spells CASSPDRSNQPQHF. The CDR3 DNA reads TGTGCCAGCAGTCCGGACAGGAGCAATCAGCCCCAGCATTTT.

This chain uses TRBV19 with TRBJ2-2; 9 bases agree with TRBD2. Trimming removed 7 bases from V and 3 bases from J; junction bases left unmatched: 3. This CDR3 comprises 14 residues. Germline V gene sequence: CDR1 LNHDA, CDR2 SQIVND (reference sequence). CDR3 protein: CASNGGRDTGELFF. As DNA, the CDR3 is TGTGCCAGTAACGGCGGGAGGGACACCGGGGAGCTGTTTTTT.

This rearrangement joins TRBV29-1 to TRBJ1-2; tentatively, D is TRBD1 (6 bases). V lost 5 bases and J 4 bases, leaving 8 bases between the germline ends. Germline V gene data show CDR1 as SQVTM and CDR2 as ANQGSEA. There are 11 residues in the CDR3. Here the CDR3 reads CSVPGVYGYTF. The CDR3 DNA is TGCAGCGTTCCAGGGGTCTATGGCTACACCTTC. The full variable domain, its missing parts supplied by reference TRBV29-1 and TRBJ1-2, is SAVISQKPSRDICQRGTSLTIQCQVDSQVTMMFWYRQQPGQSLTLIATANQGSEATYESGFVIDKFPISRPNLTFSTLTVSNMSPEDSSIYLCSVPGVYGYTFGSGTRLTVV.

The rearrangement joins TRBV5-1 to TRBJ1-2, with 9 bases aligning to TRBD1. The CDR3 extends over 15 amino acids. V shed 6 bases and J 6 bases; nucleotides not matched to a gene: 12. Germline V gene sequence: CDR1 SGHRS, CDR2 YFSETQ. CDR3 coding DNA: TGCGCCAGCATCCCGGCCCCCACAGGGGGCGATGGCTACACCTTC. This gives the protein CASIPAPTGGDGYTF.

The chain employs TRBV2 and TRBJ2-7, with 7 bases aligning to TRBD2. The V gene end was trimmed by 6 bases and the J gene end by 1 base; junction bases not matched to a gene: 18. The CDR3 contains 18 residues. Germline values: CDR1 SNHLY, CDR2 FYNNEI. The CDR3 sequence is CASREPRSSGDLSYEQYF. As DNA, the CDR3 is TGTGCCAGCAGGGAACCTCGATCCAGCGGGGACCTTTCCTACGAGCAGTACTTC.

The chain's CDR3 is CASRLQGQGAPYEQYF. The DNA for the CDR3 is TGTGCAAGTCGCTTGCAGGGACAGGGGGCCCCCTACGAGCAGTACTTC. The gene calls are TRBV12-2 and TRBJ2-7; the D call TRBD1 from the table was never checked on the DNA. TRBV12-2 is a recognized pseudogene. The CDR3 loop spans 16 amino acids.

This clone was seen only once. The CDR3 reads CASGPGGLNSPLHF. The CDR3 coding sequence is TGTGCTAGTGGCCCAGGGGGCCTTAATTCACCCCTCCACTTT. The chain recombines TRBV12-5 with TRBJ1-6, with 8 bases lining up with TRBD1. This CDR3 contains 14 residues. V gave up 6 bases and J gave up 6 bases; unmatched junction bases: 4. Germline CDR1 reads LGHNT; CDR2 reads FRNRAP. The complete variable domain, with remaining parts taken from reference TRBV12-5 and TRBJ1-6, reads DARVTQTPRHKVTEMGQEVTMRCQPILGHNTVFWYRQTMMQGLELLAYFRNRAPLDDSGMPKDRFSAEMPDATLATLKIQPSEPRDSAVYFCASGPGGLNSPLHFGNGTRLTVT.

The chain joins TRBV10-2 to TRBJ2-3, with 11 bases aligning to TRBD2. CDR3 length: 15 residues. V shed 6 bases, J shed 4 bases, and the junction held 6 bases outside the gene matches. Germline-derived CDR1 and CDR2 are WSHSY and SAAADI. DNA of the CDR3: TGCGCCAGCAGAACTAGCGGGAGAATCCCAGATACGCAGTATTTT. Protein sequence: CASRTSGRIPDTQYF.

The chain carries TRBV4-3 and TRBJ2-2; 10 bases are a match to TRBD2. The trim removed 0 bases at V and 0 bases at J, leaving 7 bases unmatched. The CDR3 runs to 19 residues. Looked up from germline, CDR1 is LGHNA and CDR2 is YSLEER. The CDR3 sequence: CASSQDLVAGGANTGELFF. The CDR3 DNA follows: TGCGCCAGCAGCCAAGACCTTGTAGCGGGAGGCGCGAACACCGGGGAGCTGTTTTTT.

This rearrangement joins TRBV24-1 to TRBJ2-1; the D gene is possibly TRBD1 (5 bases). The ends were cut back, 6 bases at V and 2 bases at J, with 10 bases in the middle. The V gene's germline CDR1 is KGHDR and CDR2 SFDVKD. The CDR3 spans 14 residues. The CDR3 loop reads CATSPRDPYNEQFF. The CDR3 DNA follows: TGTGCCACCAGTCCCAGGGATCCCTACAATGAGCAGTTCTTC.

The genes are TRBV7-9 and TRBJ1-1, with no clear D. With 2 bases removed from V and 0 bases from J, the gap between germline ends came to 7 bases. Germline V CDR1 and CDR2: SEHNR, FQNEAQ (reference sequence). CDR3 size: 14 residues. CDR3 in DNA: TGTGCCAGCAGCTTAACAGCTTTGAACACTGAAGCTTTCTTT. Amino acid sequence: CASSLTALNTEAFF.

CDR3: CASSYGHEQYF. DNA for the CDR3: TGTGCCAGCAGTTACGGCCACGAGCAGTACTTC. The rearrangement joins TRBV6-2 or TRBV6-3 to TRBJ2-7; D is unclear. Germline V lookup: CDR1 MNHEY, CDR2 SVGEGT. This CDR3 comprises 11 residues. V was cut by 2 bases and J by 5 bases, with 4 bases left in between.

J is TRBJ2-7 and V is TRBV29-1; the match to TRBD1 covers 10 bases. Germline V CDR1 and CDR2: SQVTM, ANQGSEA. The CDR3 totals 13 residues. V trimming: 3 bases; J trimming: 4 bases; junction bases outside the gene matches: 3. CDR3 in amino acids: CSVETGGSYEQYF. CDR3 bases: TGCAGCGTTGAGACAGGGGGCAGTTACGAGCAGTACTTC.

This clone is a singleton in its sample. The chain employs TRBV4-2 and TRBJ1-6, with D hard to call. The germline V gene has CDR1 LGHNA and CDR2 YNFKEQ. Deletions cut 4 bases from V and 13 bases from J, with 14 bases between. The CDR3 sequence is 13 residues long. This chain's CDR3 is CASSLRDTSPLHF. CDR3 in DNA: TGTGCCAGCAGCCTCCGGGATACGAGTCCCCTCCACTTT.

This sequence joins TRBV5-1 and TRBJ2-1; 10 bases agree with TRBD2. The CDR3 covers 14 residues. V lost 4 bases and J lost 9; bases outside the gene matches: 7. The V gene's germline CDR1 is SGHRS and CDR2 YFSETQ. The CDR3 sequence is CASSPGTSAVEQFF. The CDR3 nucleotides read TGCGCCAGCAGCCCGGGGACTAGCGCCGTTGAGCAGTTCTTC.

The chain is built from TRBV7-2 and TRBJ2-3; maybe TRBD2 (5 bases). Germline V CDR1 and CDR2: SGHTA, FQGNSA. V lost 0 bases, J lost 6 bases, and 10 bases lay in between. The CDR3 sequence is 14 residues long. In DNA form, the CDR3 reads TGTGCCAGCAGCTTAGCAACTAGTAAGGATACGCAGTATTTT. This gives the protein CASSLATSKDTQYF.